What follows are 7 T cell receptor beta chains derived from one specimen sequenced in a study of blood T cell repertoires in COVID-19 (dated by TCRdb to the early 2020s). The library relied on the immunoSEQ multiplex PCR assay. TCRdb re-hosts the immuneACCESS table, in-frame sequences only. Its copies lack some clones; in the studies checked, an unresolved V gene accounts for under half of them, and the cause for the rest is not known. The sample table holds 70,000 to 90,000 clones, of which roughly 86% were seen once. The ten largest clones capture over 25% of the sample. What was sequenced was peripheral blood. These receptors came from a man in his forties or fifties with acute or convalescent COVID-19.

The count of this clone is one. The DNA for the CDR3 is TGCGCCAGCAGCTCCCAACCCCCGGACGAGCAGTACTTC. Amino acid sequence: CASSSQPPDEQYF. The chain recombines TRBV5-1 with TRBJ2-7; unclear D gene. This CDR3 region has 13 residues. Between the trimmed V and J ends, which lost 3 bases and 5 bases, there was a span of 12 bases. Germline V CDR1 and CDR2: SGHRS, YFSETQ.

The rearrangement joins TRBV7-8 to TRBJ1-5; 7 bases fit TRBD1. The CDR3 sequence is 15 residues long. V shed 5 bases, J shed 6 bases, and the junction held 10 bases outside the gene matches. Germline CDR1 is SGHVS and CDR2 is FQNEAQ. The CDR3 here is CASSAAQGGSQPQHF. CDR3 DNA sequence: TGTGCCAGCAGCGCGGCTCAGGGGGGTAGTCAGCCCCAGCATTTT.

V gene TRBV2 combines with J gene TRBJ2-7; TRBD2 matches 10 bases. The CDR3 is 14 residues long. Trimming removed 6 bases from V and 0 bases from J; junction bases left unmatched: 2. CDR1 is SNHLY, CDR2 FYNNEI, per germline. The CDR3 loop is CASRLAGGSYEQYF. CDR3 nucleotide sequence: TGTGCCAGCAGATTAGCGGGGGGCTCCTACGAGCAGTACTTC.

The rearrangement links TRBV5-1 to TRBJ1-4; possibly TRBD1 for D (5 bases). The CDR3 has 15 amino acids. V was shortened by 4 bases and J by 0 bases, with 10 bases between the two germline ends. Germline V CDR1 and CDR2: SGHRS, YFSETQ. CDR3 nucleotides: TGCGCCAGCAGCCTCGGGGGTACAACTAATGAAAAACTGTTTTTT. Protein product: CASSLGGTTNEKLFF.

V and J are TRBV6-5 and TRBJ2-1, with D possibly TRBD1 on 6 matching bases. The CDR3 consists of 15 residues. Trimming pared 6 bases from V and 0 bases from J, leaving 12 bases between. Looked up from germline, CDR1 is MNHEY and CDR2 is SVGAGI. The CDR3 loop is CASSRDTSSYNEQFF. Written as DNA, the CDR3 is TGTGCCAGCAGCAGGGACACCAGCTCCTACAATGAGCAGTTCTTC.

The CDR3, as DNA: TGTGCCAGCAGCTTAATAAGTCAGGGGGCCGCGGGTGACACTGAAGCTTTCTTT. Amino acid sequence: CASSLISQGAAGDTEAFF. The gene calls are TRBV7-2 and TRBJ1-1; the match to TRBD1 covers 8 bases. Germline V lookup: CDR1 SGHTA, CDR2 FQGNSA. V dropped 2 bases and J dropped 3; count of bases not matched to a gene: 14. There are 18 residues in the CDR3. Together with reference TRBV7-2 and TRBJ1-1, the CDR3 gives the full variable domain: GAGVSQSPSNKVTEKGKDVELRCDPISGHTALYWYRQSLGQGLEFLIYFQGNSAPDKSGLPSDRFSAERTGGSVSTLTIQRTQQEDSAVYLCASSLISQGAAGDTEAFFGQGTRLTVV.

This clone was seen more than once but under ten times. The chain joins TRBV2 to TRBJ1-3, with no clear D. Trimming stripped 3 bases from V and 0 bases from J, with 9 bases between. Germline loops: CDR1 SNHLY, CDR2 FYNNEI. This CDR3 is built from 15 residues. CDR3 protein: CASSDLEGSGNTIYF. CDR3 sequence (DNA): TGTGCCAGCAGTGACTTAGAGGGCTCTGGAAACACCATATATTTT. Looking up the rest from reference TRBV2 and TRBJ1-3 gives the full variable domain: EPEVTQTPSHQVTQMGQEVILRCVPISNHLYFYWYRQILGQKVEFLVSFYNNEISEKSEIFDDQFSVERPDGSNFTLKIRSTKLEDSAMYFCASSDLEGSGNTIYFGEGSWLTVV.